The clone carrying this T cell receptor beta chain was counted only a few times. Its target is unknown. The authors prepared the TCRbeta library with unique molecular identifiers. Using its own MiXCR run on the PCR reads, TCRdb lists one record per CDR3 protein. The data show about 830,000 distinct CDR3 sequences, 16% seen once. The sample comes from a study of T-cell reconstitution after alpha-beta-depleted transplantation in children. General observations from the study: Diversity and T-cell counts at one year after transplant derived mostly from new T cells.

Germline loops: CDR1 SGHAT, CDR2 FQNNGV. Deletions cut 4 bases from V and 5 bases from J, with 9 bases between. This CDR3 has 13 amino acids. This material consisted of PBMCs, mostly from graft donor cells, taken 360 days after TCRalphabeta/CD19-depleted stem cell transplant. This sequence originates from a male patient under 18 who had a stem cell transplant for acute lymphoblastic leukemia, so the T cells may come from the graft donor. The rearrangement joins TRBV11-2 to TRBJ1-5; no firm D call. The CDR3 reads CASSSTAYQPQHF. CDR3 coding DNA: TGTGCCAGCAGCTCGACGGCCTATCAGCCCCAGCATTTT.